Below are 11 T cell receptor beta chains sequenced from a single sample in a study of blood T cell repertoires in COVID-19. Profiled with immunoSEQ multiplex PCR; TCRdb holds only in-frame clones, not every one. The sample yields under 300,000 clones, roughly nine tenths seen once. Material: PBMCs or T cells enriched from blood (not recorded which). These receptors all stem from a human donor in a cohort exposed to, infected with or recovered from COVID-19 (not recorded which). The donor label of this sample is uncertain.

The genes are TRBV5-1 and TRBJ1-5, with TRBD1 matching 8 bases. Unmatched junction bases numbered 7, after V lost 5 bases and J lost 0 bases. Germline CDR1 and CDR2: SGHRS and YFSETQ. The length of the CDR3 is 16 residues. The CDR3 nucleotides read TGCGCCAGCAGGCTCGGGACAGGTGCTAGCAATCAGCCCCAGCATTTT. Encoded protein: CASRLGTGASNQPQHF.

The rearrangement uses TRBV7-6 and TRBJ2-7; TRBD1 matches 8 bases. CDR1 and CDR2 from the germline V gene are SGHVS and FNYEAQ. This CDR3 has 17 amino acids. J was trimmed by 6 bases and V by 1 base; bases with no gene match: 14. CDR3: CASSLGTPQGASGEQYF. CDR3 nucleotides: TGTGCCAGCAGCTTAGGGACTCCGCAGGGGGCGTCGGGCGAGCAGTACTTC.

The chain has TRBV11-1 and TRBJ2-7; D is possibly TRBD1 (5 bases). This CDR3 spans 14 amino acids. V lost 4 bases, J lost 5 bases, and 15 bases lay in between. Germline CDR1 SGHAT, CDR2 FQDESV (reference sequence). CDR3 nucleotides: TGTGCCAGCAGCTCGTACTGGCAGGGCGACGAGCAGTACTTC. Encoded protein: CASSSYWQGDEQYF.

The chain combines TRBV19 with TRBJ2-2, with TRBD2 identical over 7 bases. CDR3 length: 15 residues. Germline values: CDR1 LNHDA, CDR2 SQIVND (reference sequence). V trimming: 5 bases; J trimming: 4 bases; junction bases outside the gene matches: 7. The CDR3 DNA is TGTGCCAGTAGTCCATCAGCGGGGCCCACCGGGGAGCTGTTTTTT. Translating gives CASSPSAGPTGELFF.

This sequence joins TRBV5-4 and TRBJ2-5; D may be TRBD1 (5 bases). The CDR3 contains 15 residues. Germline assignment: CDR1 SGHNT and CDR2 YYREEE (reference sequence). V lost 4 bases, J lost 4 bases, and 17 bases lay in between. CDR3 residues: CASSSLTVGRETQYF. Written as DNA, the CDR3 is TGTGCCAGCAGCAGCTTGACTGTGGGGCGAGAGACCCAGTACTTC.

The J gene is TRBJ2-4, the V gene TRBV5-1; TRBD1 is a possible D gene (5 bases). The CDR3 extends over 15 amino acids. The germline CDR1 and CDR2 sequences are SGHRS and YFSETQ. The V end lost 1 base, the J end lost 2 bases, and 10 bases lay between the germline ends. The DNA for the CDR3 is TGCGCCAGCAGCTTGAGGGGAATAACCAAAAACATTCAGTACTTC. Translated: CASSLRGITKNIQYF.

This clone was detected only a few times. The chain links TRBV13 to TRBJ1-2, with D possibly being TRBD1 (6 bases). Deletions cut 4 bases from V and 8 bases from J, with 11 bases between. Germline lookup yields CDR1 PRHDT and CDR2 FYEKMQ (reference sequence). The CDR3 contains 12 residues. CDR3 sequence: CASSSGVSGYTF. As DNA, the CDR3 is TGTGCCAGCAGCTCAGGGGTGAGCGGCTACACCTTC.

This chain joins TRBV19 and TRBJ1-1; D is uncertain. CDR1 and CDR2 from the germline V gene are LNHDA and SQIVND (reference sequence). Between the trimmed V and J ends, which lost 7 bases and 4 bases, there was a span of 13 bases. The CDR3 contains 13 residues. DNA for the CDR3: TGTGCCAGTAATTCACGGGCGGGCACTGAAGCTTTCTTT. Translated: CASNSRAGTEAFF.

This clone was seen just once. J is TRBJ1-2 and V is TRBV4-3; D is possibly TRBD1 (6 bases). Germline-derived CDR1 and CDR2 are LGHNA and YSLEER. The germline V and J ends were trimmed by 1 base and 5 bases, with 17 bases remaining between them. The CDR3 sequence is 16 residues long. This CDR3 is CASSQAGDTTRYGYTF. The CDR3 DNA is TGCGCCAGCAGCCAAGCTGGGGACACAACCAGATATGGCTACACCTTC.

This rearrangement joins TRBV5-6 to TRBJ1-2; no firm D call. With 4 bases removed from V and 6 bases from J, the gap between germline ends came to 13 bases. Looked up from germline, CDR1 is SGHDT and CDR2 is YYEEEE. This CDR3 is built from 13 residues. DNA of the CDR3: TGTGCCAGCAGCCCGAGGTGGATTAATGGCTACACCTTC. Its protein product is CASSPRWINGYTF.

A single count supports this clone. The chain employs TRBV10-2 and TRBJ2-5; D may be TRBD2 (7 bases). In germline, CDR1 is WSHSY, CDR2 SAAADI. This CDR3 has 15 residues. V was trimmed by 4 bases and J by 6 bases, leaving 18 bases between them. CDR3 coding DNA: TGCGCCAGCAGTGGTCTAGGGGGGGCGGGGAAGACCCAGTACTTC. This codes for CASSGLGGAGKTQYF.